The 20 T cell receptor beta chains given below trace back to one sample, sequenced in a study of T-cell reconstitution after alpha-beta-depleted transplantation in children. The authors prepared the TCRbeta library with unique molecular identifiers. MiXCR, run by TCRdb on the PCR reads, gives a single entry per CDR3 protein. The sample includes about 200,000 distinct CDR3 sequences, roughly 15% of them seen just once. The sequencing here drew on PBMCs from the stem cell graft donor, taken from the stem cell graft. The receptors shown here come from a human donor who donated a stem cell graft to a child with acute lymphoblastic leukemia.

This clonotype was counted many times. The chain uses TRBV27 and TRBJ2-1, with D perhaps matching TRBD2 (5 bases). Trimming shortened V by 10 bases and J by 1 base, and 14 bases separated the two germline ends. The length of the CDR3 is 14 residues. The germline V gene has CDR1 MNHEY and CDR2 SMNVEV (reference sequence). The CDR3 spells CATQRETSYNEQFF. For the CDR3, the DNA is TGTGCCACCCAAAGGGAGACGTCCTACAATGAGCAGTTCTTC.

This clonotype was counted ten times or more. The chain recombines TRBV7-9 with TRBJ1-4; 7 positions agree with TRBD1. Germline CDR1 reads SEHNR; CDR2 reads FQNEAQ (reference sequence). J lost 4 bases, V lost 1 base, and 6 bases had no gene match. The CDR3 contains 16 residues. The CDR3 region has the DNA TGTGCCAGCAGCTTAGGAGGGGGACAGATTAATGAAAAACTGTTTTTT. It encodes CASSLGGGQINEKLFF.

This clonotype was seen many times. The chain employs TRBV19 and TRBJ2-7, with 9 bases lining up with TRBD1. The CDR3 consists of 14 residues. V was clipped by 6 bases and J by 7 bases; unmatched bases: 10. Germline lookup yields CDR1 LNHDA and CDR2 SQIVND (reference sequence). This CDR3 reads CASSRDRAPREQYF. CDR3 bases: TGTGCCAGTAGCCGGGACAGGGCTCCACGGGAGCAGTACTTC.

With respect to this clonotype: This could be a read error, since a much larger clone is one nucleotide away. The V gene is TRBV29-1, the J gene TRBJ2-1, with 7 bases aligning to TRBD2. The germline gives CDR1 SQVTM, CDR2 ANQGSEA. There are 16 residues in the CDR3. CDR3 amino acids: CSVEAGGPSSYSEQFF. In nucleotides, the CDR3 is TGCAGCGTTGAAGCGGGAGGACCCAGCTCCTACAGTGAGCAGTTCTTC.

This clonotype was seen ten or more times. The V and J genes are TRBV10-2 and TRBJ1-1; tentative D call: TRBD1 (6 bases). The germline CDR1 and CDR2 sequences are WSHSY and SAAADI. The CDR3 is 14 amino acids. V dropped 2 bases and J dropped 5 bases, with 12 bases sitting between them. CDR3 residues: CASSEAGEGTEAFF. For the CDR3, the DNA is TGCGCCAGCAGTGAGGCAGGGGAAGGTACTGAAGCTTTCTTT.

Ten or more counts support this clonotype. This sequence joins TRBV27 and TRBJ2-1; the D gene is possibly TRBD2 (5 bases). Germline V lookup: CDR1 MNHEY, CDR2 SMNVEV (reference sequence). The CDR3 sequence is 14 residues long. V lost 3 bases, J lost 9 bases, and 15 bases lay in between. The CDR3 is CASSLRVEGGEQFF. DNA for the CDR3: TGTGCCAGCAGTTTGAGGGTAGAAGGTGGTGAGCAGTTCTTC.

Ten or more counts support this clonotype. The V gene is TRBV5-1, the J gene TRBJ2-7, with TRBD1 matching over 9 bases. The germline V gene has CDR1 SGHRS and CDR2 YFSETQ. This CDR3 is built from 14 residues. V shed 3 bases, J shed 7 bases, and the junction held 8 bases outside the gene matches. The CDR3 DNA reads TGCGCCAGCAGCTGGGGGACAGGGCTGGGGGAGCAGTACTTC. It encodes CASSWGTGLGEQYF.

This clonotype was observed at least ten times. The chain combines TRBV20-1 with TRBJ2-1; D is unresolved. Trimming left V 6 bases short and J 8 bases short, with 11 bases between. CDR3 length: 11 amino acids. Germline V gives CDR1 DFQATT, CDR2 SNEGSKA (reference sequence). The CDR3 loop reads CSAILGDEQFF. CDR3 sequence (DNA): TGCAGTGCGATATTGGGCGATGAGCAGTTCTTC.

At least ten counts were recorded for this clonotype. The gene calls are TRBV11-2 and TRBJ2-7; the match to TRBD2 covers 10 bases. Germline CDR1 reads SGHAT; CDR2 reads FQNNGV. Unmatched junction bases numbered 4, after V lost 5 bases and J lost 0 bases. The CDR3 has 15 residues. The CDR3 protein is CASSDGLADSYEQYF. The CDR3 DNA reads TGTGCCAGCAGCGACGGACTAGCGGACTCCTACGAGCAGTACTTC.

V usage is TRBV24-1 and J usage is TRBJ2-5, with D hard to call. V lost 0 bases to trimming and J lost 4 bases, with 2 bases between them. This CDR3 comprises 12 residues. Germline V gene sequence: CDR1 KGHDR, CDR2 SFDVKD. CDR3 DNA: TGTGCCACCAGTGATTTGCGAGAGACCCAGTACTTC. It is translated as CATSDLRETQYF.

This clonotype was seen only a few times. This rearrangement joins TRBV28 to TRBJ2-1; D is unresolved. The CDR3 extends over 16 amino acids. Trimming stripped 7 bases from V and 2 bases from J, with 18 bases between. CDR1 is MDHEN, CDR2 SYDVKM, per germline. CDR3 loop: CASTLWGNSAYNEQFF. The CDR3 region has the DNA TGTGCCAGCACCCTGTGGGGAAACTCGGCCTACAATGAGCAGTTCTTC.

This clonotype was seen ten or more times. The J gene is TRBJ2-3, the V gene TRBV7-9; D gene unclear. CDR1 and CDR2 from the germline V gene are SEHNR and FQNEAQ (reference sequence). The CDR3 covers 12 residues. Between the trimmed V and J ends, which lost 5 bases and 5 bases, there was a span of 8 bases. The CDR3 DNA reads as TGTGCCAGCAGCCCTGGGGAAGATACGCAGTATTTT. This codes for CASSPGEDTQYF.

The chain combines TRBV20-1 with TRBJ1-1; D is unclear. V was trimmed by 4 bases and J by 5 bases, leaving 11 bases between them. The CDR3 covers 12 residues. The V gene's germline CDR1 is DFQATT and CDR2 SNEGSKA (reference sequence). The CDR3 DNA follows: TGCAGTGCTACCCGGCGGGAAACTGAAGCTTTCTTT. Residues: CSATRRETEAFF.

This clonotype was recorded at least ten times. At one end, the junction sequence differs from germline, possibly due to a read error. This chain links TRBV29-1 with TRBJ1-2; D gene unclear. The CDR3 sequence is 14 residues long. Germline CDR1 SQVTM, CDR2 ANQGSEA. CDR3 loop: CSVFIRQHWDGYTF. In DNA form, the CDR3 reads TGCAGCGTTTTTATCCGACAACACTGGGATGGCTACACTTTC.

This clonotype has a count of ten or more. The J gene is TRBJ1-2, the V gene TRBV7-6; perhaps TRBD1 as D (5 bases). CDR3 size: 14 residues. Germline lookup yields CDR1 SGHVS and CDR2 FNYEAQ. The V gene lost 5 bases and the J gene lost 8 bases, with 18 bases spanning the gap. CDR3 protein: CASSRTEGRDGYTF. The CDR3 DNA reads as TGTGCCAGCAGCCGAACGGAAGGGCGGGACGGCTACACCTTC.

This clonotype was observed many times. This chain links TRBV5-1 with TRBJ2-5, with a tentative D call TRBD1 (6 bases). V lost 4 bases, J lost 7 bases, and 17 bases lay in between. The CDR3 is made up of 14 amino acids. Germline V gene data show CDR1 as SGHRS and CDR2 as YFSETQ. CDR3 residues: CASSPRQAEGTQYF. The CDR3 DNA reads as TGCGCCAGCAGCCCCAGACAGGCCGAGGGGACCCAGTACTTC.

Ten or more counts support this clonotype. The chain has TRBV5-1 and TRBJ2-2; tentatively, D is TRBD1 or TRBD2 (5 bases each). Germline V gene data show CDR1 as SGHRS and CDR2 as YFSETQ. V was shortened by 3 bases and J by 1 base, with 10 bases between the two germline ends. The CDR3 has 15 residues. The CDR3 loop is CASSSGRLNTGELFF. As DNA, the CDR3 is TGCGCCAGCAGCTCGGGACGACTGAACACCGGGGAGCTGTTTTTT.

The chain uses TRBV20-1 and TRBJ2-1, with D possibly being TRBD2 (6 bases). There are 10 residues in the CDR3. CDR1 is DFQATT, CDR2 SNEGSKA, per germline (reference sequence). Trimming took 6 bases from V and 11 from J, leaving 11 bases between them. CDR3 DNA sequence: TGCAGTGCCGGGGACTTCAAGCAGTTCTTC. Translation gives CSAGDFKQFF.

The rearrangement uses TRBV30 and TRBJ2-1; D uncertain. Germline CDR1 is GTSNPN and CDR2 is SVGIG (reference sequence). CDR3 length: 13 amino acids. V lost 4 bases and J 7 bases, leaving 14 bases between the germline ends. The CDR3 reads CAWNPVLGNEQFF. The CDR3, as DNA: TGTGCCTGGAATCCCGTCCTCGGAAATGAGCAGTTCTTC.

This clonotype was recorded many times. This chain joins TRBV24-1 and TRBJ2-7; maybe TRBD2 (5 bases). CDR3 length: 13 residues. Germline CDR1 reads KGHDR; CDR2 reads SFDVKD. Trimming removed 4 bases from V and 3 bases from J, with 9 bases in between. The CDR3 DNA is TGTGCCACCAGTGAAGCGGAGAACTACGAGCAGTACTTC. Its translation is CATSEAENYEQYF.